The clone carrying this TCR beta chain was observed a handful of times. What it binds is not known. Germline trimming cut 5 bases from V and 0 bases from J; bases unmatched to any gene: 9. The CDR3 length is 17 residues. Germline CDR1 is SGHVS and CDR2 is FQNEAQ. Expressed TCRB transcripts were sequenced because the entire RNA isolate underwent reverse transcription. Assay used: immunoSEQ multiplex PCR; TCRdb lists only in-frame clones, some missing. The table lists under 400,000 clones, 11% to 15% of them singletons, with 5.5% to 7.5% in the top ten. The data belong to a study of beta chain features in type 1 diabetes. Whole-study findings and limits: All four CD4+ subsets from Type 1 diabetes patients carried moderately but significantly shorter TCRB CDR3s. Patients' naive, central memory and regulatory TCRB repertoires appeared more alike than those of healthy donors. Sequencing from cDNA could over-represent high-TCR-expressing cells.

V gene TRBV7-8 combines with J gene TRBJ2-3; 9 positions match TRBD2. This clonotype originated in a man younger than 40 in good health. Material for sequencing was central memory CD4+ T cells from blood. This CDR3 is CASSRGSGGSSTDTQYF. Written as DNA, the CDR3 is TGTGCCAGCAGCCGGGGTAGCGGGGGATCTAGCACAGATACGCAGTATTTT.